The 30 T cell receptor beta chains in this list originate from one sample, sequenced in a study of OX40 agonist ivuxolimab in advanced cancers. Produced via immunoSEQ multiplex PCR; TCRdb's table is partial and in-frame only. The sample yields under 15,000 clones, 84% seen once. This material consisted of CD4+ or CD8+ T cells sorted from blood, taken in a trial of the OX40 agonist ivuxolimab. The origin of the receptors is an adult with an advanced solid tumor such as melanoma, head and neck, liver or kidney cancer.

This chain uses TRBV4-2 with TRBJ2-1; no clear D. Trimming took off 4 bases at V and 7 bases at J, with 8 bases between the two ends. The CDR3 loop spans 12 amino acids. From germline, CDR1 is LGHNA and CDR2 YNFKEQ. The CDR3 region is CASSPRKNEQFF. Written as DNA, the CDR3 is TGTGCCAGCAGCCCCCGGAAGAATGAGCAGTTCTTC.

The V call is TRBV28, the J call TRBJ1-1, with D uncertain. The CDR3 loop spans 12 amino acids. Trimming cost V 3 bases and J 4 bases, with 6 bases left between them. Per germline, CDR1 MDHEN and CDR2 SYDVKM. The CDR3: CASSFGGTEAFF. The CDR3 region has the DNA TGTGCCAGCAGTTTCGGTGGCACTGAAGCTTTCTTT.

The chain recombines TRBV6-5 with TRBJ2-1; the D gene is possibly TRBD2 (6 bases). CDR1 MNHEY and CDR2 SVGAGI come from the germline V gene. This CDR3 spans 12 amino acids. V dropped 6 bases and J dropped 6 bases, with 9 bases sitting between them. CDR3 residues: CASSPTSNEQFF. Here the CDR3 DNA reads TGTGCCAGCAGCCCGACTAGCAATGAGCAGTTCTTC.

This clone is large within its sample. The V and J genes are TRBV19 and TRBJ2-5; D perhaps matches TRBD1 (6 bases). This CDR3 is 13 amino acids long. Germline assignment: CDR1 LNHDA and CDR2 SQIVND (reference sequence). Trimming took off 5 bases at V and 1 base at J, with 8 bases between the two ends. The CDR3 coding sequence is TGTGCCAGTAGTCCGGACAGCCAAGAGACCCAGTACTTC. Translation: CASSPDSQETQYF.

This chain joins TRBV7-8 and TRBJ2-3; 10 bases map to TRBD2. The CDR3 loop spans 16 amino acids. After removal of 4 bases from V and 1 base from J, the junction contained 5 bases not matched to a gene. Germline CDR1 reads SGHVS; CDR2 reads FQNEAQ. Here the CDR3 reads CASSSPGTSGTDTQYF. In nucleotides, the CDR3 is TGTGCCAGCAGCTCGCCCGGGACTAGCGGCACAGATACGCAGTATTTT. The full variable domain, its missing parts supplied by reference TRBV7-8 and TRBJ2-3, is GAGVSQSPRYKVAKRGQDVALRCDPISGHVSLFWYQQALGQGPEFLTYFQNEAQLDKSGLPSDRFFAERPEGSVSTLKIQRTQQEDSAVYLCASSSPGTSGTDTQYFGPGTRLTVL.

The chain links TRBV5-6 to TRBJ1-4, with D hard to call. CDR1 and CDR2 (germline): SGHDT, YYEEEE. The CDR3 totals 13 residues. The V end lost 4 bases, the J end lost 7 bases, and 11 bases lay between the germline ends. CDR3 DNA: TGTGCCAGCAGCACCCGAGGTACTGAAAAACTGTTTTTT. Translating it yields CASSTRGTEKLFF.

This clone appeared a single time. V and J are TRBV7-3 and TRBJ2-3; 11 nucleotides line up with TRBD2. The CDR3 covers 16 residues. The V gene end was trimmed by 4 bases and the J gene end by 2 bases; junction bases not matched to a gene: 5. Per germline, CDR1 SGHTA and CDR2 FQGTGA. CDR3 loop: CASSSTSGTPTDTQYF. CDR3 nucleotides: TGTGCCAGCAGCTCGACTAGCGGGACCCCCACAGATACGCAGTATTTT.

The chain employs TRBV28 and TRBJ2-1; TRBD1 agrees at 8 bases. Germline-derived CDR1 and CDR2 are MDHEN and SYDVKM. V trimming: 1 base; J trimming: 5 bases; junction bases outside the gene matches: 7. The CDR3 loop spans 16 amino acids. Here the CDR3 reads CASSLFRRQGHNEQFF. DNA of the CDR3: TGTGCCAGCAGTTTATTCCGAAGACAGGGGCACAATGAGCAGTTCTTC.

This chain uses TRBV28 with TRBJ1-1; D unresolved. Germline V lookup: CDR1 MDHEN, CDR2 SYDVKM. CDR3 length equals 14 residues. V lost 1 base and J lost 3, with 9 bases in between. CDR3 in DNA: TGTGCCAGCAGTTTATTCCTTAAGGACACTGAAGCTTTCTTT. It codes for CASSLFLKDTEAFF.

The chain uses TRBV15 and TRBJ2-5; D gene unclear. The CDR3 spans 14 residues. Per germline, CDR1 LNHNV and CDR2 YYDKDF (reference sequence). V was cut by 4 bases and J by 5 bases, with 14 bases left in between. Here the CDR3 reads CATSISRLLETQYF. Here the CDR3 DNA reads TGTGCCACCAGCATATCTAGACTTTTGGAGACCCAGTACTTC.

The V gene is TRBV5-5, the J gene TRBJ2-5; D call uncertain. Germline values: CDR1 SGHKS, CDR2 YYEKEE (reference sequence). V shed 1 base and J shed 1 base, with 8 bases lying between them. The CDR3 consists of 14 residues. CDR3 residues: CASSLWSVQETQYF. The CDR3 nucleotides read TGTGCCAGCAGCTTGTGGTCGGTCCAAGAGACCCAGTACTTC.

V usage is TRBV28 and J usage is TRBJ2-5, with TRBD2 matching over 11 bases. J was trimmed by 3 bases and V by 2 bases; bases with no gene match: 8. The CDR3 is 17 amino acids. Germline CDR1 reads MDHEN; CDR2 reads SYDVKM. As DNA, the CDR3 is TGTGCCAGCAGTTTAAGCGGAACACTAGCGGGAGAAGAGACCCAGTACTTC. Translated: CASSLSGTLAGEETQYF.

This chain uses TRBV15 with TRBJ1-1; D is uncertain. CDR1 LNHNV and CDR2 YYDKDF come from the germline V gene (reference sequence). The CDR3 extends over 13 amino acids. V lost 5 bases and J 4 bases, leaving 11 bases between the germline ends. In DNA, the CDR3 is TGTGCCACCAGCCCGTGGGGATTCACTGAAGCTTTCTTT. It is translated as CATSPWGFTEAFF.

V gene TRBV6-5 combines with J gene TRBJ2-7; D gene uncertain. CDR3 length: 13 amino acids. Trimming shortened V by 2 bases and J by 3 bases, and 8 bases separated the two germline ends. The germline gives CDR1 MNHEY, CDR2 SVGAGI. CDR3 region: CASSYGQNYEQYF. CDR3 nucleotide sequence: TGTGCCAGCAGTTACGGGCAGAACTACGAGCAGTACTTC.

This chain uses TRBV1 with TRBJ2-2; no DNA check was done on the table's D call, TRBD1. TRBV1 is reported as a pseudogene. There are 16 residues in the CDR3. The CDR3 here is CTSSQRTGGLTGELFF. DNA of the CDR3: TGCACCAGCAGCCAACGGACAGGGGGCTTAACCGGGGAGCTGTTTTTT.

J is TRBJ2-6 and V is TRBV6-4; 10 bases align to TRBD1. Germline V gives CDR1 MRHNA, CDR2 SNTAGT. Trimming cost V 4 bases and J 0 bases; bases outside gene matches: 0. This CDR3 region has 16 residues. This CDR3 is CASSGTGGSGANVLTF. Here the CDR3 DNA reads TGTGCCAGCAGTGGGACAGGGGGCTCTGGGGCCAACGTCCTGACTTTC.

This clone was detected only once. This chain joins TRBV11-2 and TRBJ1-1, with 10 positions matching TRBD1. Per the germline V gene, CDR1 is SGHAT and CDR2 is FQNNGV. CDR3 length equals 17 residues. V shed 1 base, J shed 1 base, and the junction held 6 bases outside the gene matches. For the CDR3, the DNA is TGTGCCAGCAGCTTAGTAGGGGGGACAGGGGCGAACACTGAAGCTTTCTTT. This sequence encodes CASSLVGGTGANTEAFF.

This sequence joins TRBV5-1 and TRBJ2-1; 10 bases map to TRBD2. CDR3 length equals 15 residues. J was trimmed by 6 bases and V by 7 bases; bases with no gene match: 10. Germline CDR1 reads SGHRS; CDR2 reads YFSETQ. CDR3 sequence reads: CASQVDLAGVNEQFF. CDR3 in DNA: TGCGCCAGCCAGGTGGATCTAGCGGGAGTCAATGAGCAGTTCTTC.

V is TRBV9 and J is TRBJ1-2; D not resolved. Germline CDR1 reads SGDLS; CDR2 reads YYNGEE. The CDR3 extends over 12 amino acids. V lost 3 bases and J lost 11, with 14 bases in between. The CDR3 coding sequence is TGTGCCAGCAGCGGGGAGGAGCGATGGTACACCTTC. This sequence encodes CASSGEERWYTF. The whole variable domain, filled in from reference TRBV9 and TRBJ1-2, reads DSGVTQTPKHLITATGQRVTLRCSPRSGDLSVYWYQQSLDQGLQFLIQYYNGEERAKGNILERFSAQQFPDLHSELNLSSLELGDSALYFCASSGEERWYTFGSGTRLTVV.

This clone was found once. This chain uses TRBV7-6 with TRBJ2-5, with D possibly being TRBD2 (5 bases). Trimming pared 2 bases from V and 5 bases from J, leaving 15 bases between. Per the germline V gene, CDR1 is SGHVS and CDR2 is FNYEAQ. The CDR3 covers 15 residues. Here the CDR3 DNA reads TGTGCCAGCAGCTTAAATCCGGGGATAGGGGAGACCCAGTACTTC. This gives the protein CASSLNPGIGETQYF. Supplemented by reference TRBV7-6 and TRBJ2-5, the full variable domain reads GAGVSQSPRYKVTKRGQDVALRCDPISGHVSLYWYRQALGQGPEFLTYFNYEAQQDKSGLPNDRFSAERPEGSISTLTIQRTEQRDSAMYRCASSLNPGIGETQYFGPGTRLLVL.

CDR3 DNA sequence: TGTGCCAGCAGTGACGGGCAGGTCTTCTCCTACGAGCAGTACTTC. Translating it yields CASSDGQVFSYEQYF. The rearrangement links TRBV6-1 to TRBJ2-5; no clear D. Near its end, the DNA agrees better with TRBJ2-7, so the J call may be wrong. The CDR3 is 15 amino acids. CDR1 and CDR2 from the germline V gene are MNHNS and SASEGT.

The chain links TRBV19 to TRBJ2-2, with D possibly matching TRBD1 (7 bases). Germline V gene lookup returns CDR1 LNHDA and CDR2 SQIVND (reference sequence). V was cut by 4 bases and J by 5 bases, with 17 bases left in between. CDR3 length equals 16 residues. The CDR3, as DNA: TGTGCCAGTAGTACCCAGACAGGGCGGGGAACCGGGGAGCTGTTTTTT. This gives the protein CASSTQTGRGTGELFF.

This chain joins TRBV5-6 and TRBJ2-7, with 8 bases that match TRBD2. The length of the CDR3 is 14 residues. Germline CDR1 reads SGHDT; CDR2 reads YYEEEE. V shed 4 bases and J 4 bases; nucleotides not matched to a gene: 7. The CDR3 region is CASSAFSGVYEQYF. The CDR3 nucleotides are TGTGCCAGCAGCGCCTTTAGCGGGGTTTACGAGCAGTACTTC.

Only a few counts were recorded for this clone. The V gene is TRBV10-3, the J gene TRBJ1-1, with D unresolved. Germline V lookup: CDR1 ENHRY, CDR2 SYGVKD. V was pared by 6 bases and J by 0 bases, with 8 bases between. The CDR3 spans 13 residues. CDR3 in amino acids: CAIRQGLNTEAFF. The CDR3 DNA reads as TGTGCCATCAGACAAGGGTTGAACACTGAAGCTTTCTTT.

The chain has TRBV5-8 and TRBJ2-7; possible D gene TRBD1, 5 bases. Germline CDR1 is SGHTS and CDR2 is YDEGEE. V lost 3 bases, J lost 3 bases, and 7 bases lay in between. This CDR3 spans 12 amino acids. CDR3 coding DNA: TGTGCCAGCAGCTACACAGGCTACGAGCAGTACTTC. Translation: CASSYTGYEQYF.

The sample holds one count of this clone. The chain links TRBV4-2 to TRBJ2-7, with D possibly being TRBD2 (5 bases). Germline V lookup: CDR1 LGHNA, CDR2 YNFKEQ. The V end lost 3 bases, the J end lost 4 bases, and 16 bases lay between the germline ends. This CDR3 is 15 amino acids long. The CDR3 loop reads CASSQEKEVAYEQYF. In DNA, the CDR3 is TGTGCCAGCAGCCAGGAGAAGGAAGTAGCGTACGAGCAGTACTTC.

This clone has just a few counts. The chain links TRBV10-3 to TRBJ1-2, with 7 bases matching TRBD1. The V segment lost 2 bases and the J segment 9 bases; nucleotides outside the gene matches: 6. The germline V gene encodes CDR1 ENHRY and CDR2 SYGVKD. The CDR3 consists of 13 residues. CDR3 coding DNA: TGTGCCATCAGTGAGGGGACAGTATTTAGCTACACCTTC. Amino acid sequence: CAISEGTVFSYTF.

The chain recombines TRBV7-9 with TRBJ2-1; 7 bases fit TRBD1. Germline V gives CDR1 SEHNR, CDR2 FQNEAQ (reference sequence). The CDR3 length is 17 residues. V shed 3 bases and J 0 bases; nucleotides not matched to a gene: 8. Written as DNA, the CDR3 is TGTGCCAGCAGCTTTGTCACAGGGGTGAGCTCCTACAATGAGCAGTTCTTC. Protein: CASSFVTGVSSYNEQFF.

This clone appeared a few times. The chain employs TRBV27 and TRBJ2-7, with D perhaps matching TRBD2 (5 bases). Germline V gene data show CDR1 as MNHEY and CDR2 as SMNVEV (reference sequence). The CDR3 consists of 13 residues. Trimming left V 2 bases short and J 4 bases short, with 9 bases between. The CDR3, as DNA: TGTGCCAGCAGTTTAGGTCGAGGGTACGAGCAGTACTTC. It is translated as CASSLGRGYEQYF.

The chain employs TRBV29-1 and TRBJ2-7; perhaps TRBD1 as D (5 bases). V was trimmed by 5 bases and J by 3 bases, leaving 14 bases between them. The germline V gene has CDR1 SQVTM and CDR2 ANQGSEA. This CDR3 spans 13 amino acids. The CDR3 bases are TGCAGCGTTCGAGGACAATCGAGCTACGAGCAGTACTTC. This sequence encodes CSVRGQSSYEQYF.